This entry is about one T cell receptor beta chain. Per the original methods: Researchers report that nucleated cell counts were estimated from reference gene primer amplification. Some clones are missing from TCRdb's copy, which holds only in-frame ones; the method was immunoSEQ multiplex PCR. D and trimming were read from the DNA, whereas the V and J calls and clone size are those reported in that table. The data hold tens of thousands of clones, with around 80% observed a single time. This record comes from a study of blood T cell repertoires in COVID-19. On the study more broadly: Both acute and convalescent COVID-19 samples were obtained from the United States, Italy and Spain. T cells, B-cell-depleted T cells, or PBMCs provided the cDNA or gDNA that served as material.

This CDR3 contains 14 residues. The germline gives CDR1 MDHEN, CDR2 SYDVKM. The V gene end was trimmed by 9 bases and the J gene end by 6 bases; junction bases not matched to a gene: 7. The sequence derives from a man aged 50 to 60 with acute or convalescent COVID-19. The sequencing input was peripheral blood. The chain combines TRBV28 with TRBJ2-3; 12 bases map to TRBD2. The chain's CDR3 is CASSSLAGGDTQYF. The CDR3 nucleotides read TGTGCCAGTTCAAGCCTAGCGGGAGGGGATACGCAGTATTTT.